Each of the 7 T cell receptor beta chains below was sequenced from the same sample in a study of regulatory T cells in long-lasting Graves disease. Assembly of TCR beta libraries relied on iRepertoire HTBI primers together with Arm-PCR of CDR3 regions. TCRdb processed the multiplex PCR reads anew with MiXCR; each CDR3 protein has one entry. The sample yields 500,000 or so distinct CDR3 sequences, 15% to 20% seen once. Described time point: newly diagnosed GD, antithyroid drugs for less than 3 months. PBMC RNA was the source of the TCR library. The same data also contributed to another study, on T cells in Graves' hyperthyroidism and ophthalmopathy.

The specimen comprised peripheral blood mononuclear cells (PBMCs), sampled at new diagnosis, from a patient treated with antithyroid drugs. The source of these receptors is a middle-aged woman with Graves disease.

The chain joins TRBV12-5 to TRBJ1-6; D is uncertain. The V and J ends lost 7 bases and 4 bases respectively, with 20 bases between them. This CDR3 is 17 amino acids long. CDR1 and CDR2 (germline): LGHNT, FRNRAP. Here the CDR3 DNA reads TGTGCTAGTGCCCCCTGGAGTTTCGGAAAATATAATTCACCCCTCCACTTT. Its protein product is CASAPWSFGKYNSPLHF. The full variable domain, completed using reference TRBV12-5 and TRBJ1-6, is DARVTQTPRHKVTEMGQEVTMRCQPILGHNTVFWYRQTMMQGLELLAYFRNRAPLDDSGMPKDRFSAEMPDATLATLKIQPSEPRDSAVYFCASAPWSFGKYNSPLHFGNGTRLTVT.

This clonotype was counted a few times. J is TRBJ1-2 and V is TRBV2, with unresolved D. V was trimmed by 2 bases and J by 2 bases, leaving 9 bases between them. The CDR3 totals 14 residues. CDR1 is SNHLY, CDR2 FYNNEI, per germline. CDR3 loop: CASSELGDNYGYTF. The CDR3 DNA follows: TGTGCCAGCAGTGAACTGGGAGACAACTATGGCTACACCTTC.

This clonotype was picked up many times. The chain recombines TRBV7-9 with TRBJ1-6; 7 bases agree with TRBD1. Losses at the gene ends were 4 bases for V and 5 bases for J; bases not matched to a gene: 5. Germline assignment: CDR1 SEHNR and CDR2 FQNEAQ (reference sequence). The CDR3 is made up of 15 amino acids. DNA for the CDR3: TGTGCCAGCAGCTCAGGGGACAGCAATAATTCACCCCTCCACTTT. Translated, it gives CASSSGDSNNSPLHF.

This clonotype came up a few times. The rearrangement links TRBV7-4 to TRBJ1-1; 7 bases map to TRBD1. CDR1 is SGHVT, CDR2 SQSDAQ, per germline. V shed 7 bases and J 0 bases; nucleotides not matched to a gene: 17. CDR3 length: 18 residues. CDR3 sequence reads: CASTPIRQGGGMNTEAFF. In nucleotides, the CDR3 is TGTGCCAGCACCCCCATACGGCAGGGGGGCGGGATGAACACTGAAGCTTTCTTT.

A single count supports this clonotype. A single base is all that separates this from a far larger clone, so a read error is likely. The chain couples TRBV27 to TRBJ1-5, with TRBD1 matching over 8 bases. The CDR3 length is 16 residues. Trimming cost V 7 bases and J 0 bases; bases outside gene matches: 8. Germline loops: CDR1 MNHEY, CDR2 SMNVEV (reference sequence). CDR3 loop: CASNNQGQGSNQPQHF. The DNA of the CDR3 is TGTGCCAGCAACAACCAAGGACAGGGTAGCAATCAGCCCCAGCATTTT.

The chain links TRBV3-1 to TRBJ1-3; D ambiguous. The CDR3 consists of 15 residues. Per the germline V gene, CDR1 is LGHDT and CDR2 is YNNKEL (reference sequence). V lost 1 base and J lost 0, with 7 bases in between. The CDR3: CASSQGATSGNTIYF. The CDR3 DNA follows: TGTGCCAGCAGCCAAGGGGCTACCTCTGGAAACACCATATATTTT.

This rearrangement joins TRBV20-1 to TRBJ2-4; TRBD2 aligns across 12 bases. The CDR3 runs to 18 residues. Trimming removed 1 base from V and 0 bases from J; junction bases left unmatched: 7. Germline CDR1 reads DFQATT; CDR2 reads SNEGSKA (reference sequence). CDR3: CSARAYTSGGQAKNIQYF. As DNA, the CDR3 is TGCAGTGCTAGAGCATATACTAGCGGGGGGCAAGCCAAAAACATTCAGTACTTC.